Listed below are T cell receptor beta chains from one sample, sequenced in a study of T-cell reconstitution after alpha-beta-depleted transplantation in children. TCRdb analysed the PCR reads with MiXCR anew, one entry per CDR3 protein. Here the sample spans 600,000 to 700,000 distinct CDR3 sequences, about an eighth being singletons. The sequencing used PBMCs, collected before TCRalphabeta/CD19-depleted stem cell transplant. The receptors originated from a girl aged 2-9 years with congenital amegakaryocytic thrombocytopenia, due to receive a stem cell transplant. CDR3s include the opening cysteine and the closing phenylalanine or tryptophan. Each record gives: J gene, D gene, clone size, V gene, CDR3 protein, CDR3 DNA. A D gene is named only where the DNA matches it firmly. Where a row states a size, it is once, few, many or the class of an expanded clone; other rows omit it.

J: TRBJ2-7
D: TRBD2
size: NA
V: TRBV20-1
CDR3: CSARVAHGTTPYEQYF
DNA: TGCAGTGCTAGAGTCGCCCACGGGACTACCCCCTACGAGCAGTACTTC

J: TRBJ2-2
D: NA
size: many
V: TRBV12-5
CDR3: CASGLVTNRYAGELFF
DNA: TGTGCTAGTGGTTTGGTAACAAACCGTTATGCCGGGGAGCTGTTTTTT

J: TRBJ2-1
D: NA
size: NA
V: TRBV5-4
CDR3: CASSLSGAPTVRSYNEQFF
DNA: TGTGCCAGCAGCTTGTCCGGGGCTCCTACGGTCCGCTCCTACAATGAGCAGTTCTTC

J: TRBJ2-7
D: NA
size: few
V: TRBV20-1
CDR3: CSAEPKQGIYEQYF
DNA: TGCAGTGCCGAGCCCAAACAGGGTATCTACGAGCAGTACTTC

J: TRBJ2-1
D: TRBD2
size: many
V: TRBV20-1
CDR3: CSARGPSGSPYEQFF
DNA: TGCAGTGCTAGAGGTCCCAGCGGGAGTCCCTATGAGCAGTTCTTC

J: TRBJ2-7
D: NA
size: few
V: TRBV7-7
CDR3: CASSLSMQLYRGEQYF
DNA: TGTGCCAGCAGCTTGAGCATGCAGCTCTATCGGGGCGAGCAGTACTTC

J: TRBJ2-1
D: TRBD2
size: many
V: TRBV7-2
CDR3: CASSPHRTSGSNEQFF
DNA: TGTGCCAGCAGTCCGCACAGGACTAGCGGGAGCAATGAGCAGTTCTTC

J: TRBJ2-7
D: NA
size: NA
V: TRBV29-1
CDR3: CSVDSPGEGSEQYF
DNA: TGCAGCGTTGATTCGCCAGGGGAAGGAAGCGAGCAGTACTTC

J: TRBJ2-7
D: NA
size: NA
V: TRBV27
CDR3: CASSLYFPSEQYF
DNA: TGTGCCAGCAGTTTATATTTCCCTAGCGAGCAGTACTTC

J: TRBJ2-7
D: NA
size: many
V: TRBV5-1
CDR3: CASSLRQPPYEQYF
DNA: TGCGCCAGCAGCTTGCGACAACCTCCCTACGAGCAGTACTTC

J: TRBJ1-1
D: NA
size: NA
V: TRBV5-1
CDR3: CASSVYRDTEAFF
DNA: TGCGCCAGCAGCGTTTACAGGGACACTGAAGCTTTCTTT

J: TRBJ2-7
D: TRBD1
size: many
V: TRBV20-1
CDR3: CSADGQGLKGEQYF
DNA: TGCAGTGCCGACGGACAGGGGCTTAAGGGCGAGCAGTACTTC

J: TRBJ2-3
D: NA
size: many
V: TRBV29-1
CDR3: CSVVVPADTQYF
DNA: TGCAGCGTTGTAGTTCCTGCTGATACGCAGTATTTT

J: TRBJ2-2
D: NA
size: NA
V: TRBV12-3/TRBV12-4
CDR3: CAVGRRGTGELFF
DNA: TGTGCCGTGGGTCGGCGGGGAACCGGGGAGCTGTTTTTT

J: TRBJ2-2
D: NA
size: many
V: TRBV12-3/TRBV12-4
CDR3: CASTLDSEGGELFF
DNA: TGTGCCAGCACCCTGGACAGTGAGGGCGGGGAGCTGTTTTTT

J: TRBJ2-7
D: TRBD2
size: NA
V: TRBV3-1
CDR3: CASSQDRASGSRNEQYF
DNA: TGTGCCAGCAGCCAAGATAGGGCTAGCGGGAGTCGAAACGAGCAGTACTTC

J: TRBJ2-1
D: NA
size: NA
V: TRBV12-3/TRBV12-4
CDR3: CASTQNDNEQFF
DNA: TGTGCCAGCACCCAGAATGACAATGAGCAGTTCTTC

J: TRBJ2-7
D: TRBD2
size: many
V: TRBV5-1
CDR3: CASSLGSGFPYEQYF
DNA: TGCGCCAGCAGCTTGGGTAGCGGGTTCCCCTACGAGCAGTACTTC

J: TRBJ2-6
D: NA
size: many
V: TRBV29-1
CDR3: CSVEGSSGANVLTF
DNA: TGCAGCGTTGAAGGCTCCTCTGGGGCCAACGTCCTGACTTTC

J: TRBJ2-1
D: TRBD2
size: many
V: TRBV5-1
CDR3: CASSPSGRVNEQFF
DNA: TGCGCCAGCAGCCCCAGTGGGAGGGTAAATGAGCAGTTCTTC

J: TRBJ2-7
D: NA
size: NA
V: TRBV7-8
CDR3: CASSFQGFLDEQYF
DNA: TGTGCCAGCAGCTTTCAGGGGTTTCTCGACGAGCAGTACTTC

J: TRBJ2-1
D: NA
size: many
V: TRBV4-1
CDR3: CASSHNVNEQFF
DNA: TGCGCCAGCAGCCACAATGTTAATGAGCAGTTCTTC

J: TRBJ2-7
D: NA
size: few
V: TRBV7-9
CDR3: CASSLAGGRIYEQYF
DNA: TGTGCCAGCAGCTTAGCAGGGGGACGGATCTACGAGCAGTACTTC

J: TRBJ2-1
D: NA
size: NA
V: TRBV7-8
CDR3: CASSLHWEDEQCF
DNA: TGTGCCAGCAGCTTACATTGGGAGGATGAGCAGTGCTTC

J: TRBJ2-1
D: NA
size: many
V: TRBV12-3/TRBV12-4
CDR3: CASSSPTRSPTYNEQFF
DNA: TGTGCCAGCAGCTCGCCGACTCGGAGTCCGACCTACAATGAGCAGTTCTTC

J: TRBJ2-1
D: TRBD1
size: many
V: TRBV5-1
CDR3: CASSLAPGGSYNEQFF
DNA: TGCGCCAGCAGCTTGGCGCCAGGGGGCTCCTACAATGAGCAGTTCTTC